This T cell receptor (beta chain) was found in a study of Graves' ophthalmopathy and Graves' hyperthyroidism. On the study more broadly: Peripheral blood (taken before any treatment) was collected at initial diagnosis. General observations from the study: Sensitivity reached approximately 88% and specificity roughly 82% for a 13-signature model separating ophthalmopathy from stable hyperthyroidism.

This clonotype was seen ten or more times. No antigen is known for it. Scientists amplified the TCR beta CDR3 regions from RNA transcripts. RT-PCR was first run with HTBI primers, then multiplex PCR in a second round. TCRdb re-analysed the multiplex PCR reads in MiXCR, keeping a single row per CDR3 protein. Of a few hundred thousand distinct CDR3 sequences listed, over 15% are singletons. V lost 5 bases to trimming and J lost 7 bases; unmatched junction nucleotides: 5. Germline V lookup: CDR1 MNHNS, CDR2 SASEGT. This CDR3 comprises 14 residues. The rearrangement joins TRBV6-1 to TRBJ2-2; TRBD1 matches at 9 bases. This sequence was found in a woman between 18 and 29 years old with stable Graves' hyperthyroidism. Sequences were obtained from peripheral blood. The CDR3 loop reads CASSTGTGIGELFF. Here the CDR3 DNA reads TGTGCCAGCAGTACCGGGACAGGGATCGGGGAGCTGTTTTTT.